The next 25 T cell receptor beta chains were all read from a single sample in a study of neoadjuvant anti-PD-1 for oral cavity cancer. Only in-frame clones appear in the TCRdb table, and some are missing; sequencing was by immunoSEQ multiplex PCR. The repertoire includes fewer than 7,500 clones, 54% of them detected once, and approximately 6.5% sits in the top ten. The input for sequencing was tumor tissue, taken before nivolumab (anti-PD-1) treatment. The receptors originated from a person between 35 and 79 years old with oral cavity squamous cell carcinoma.

This clone was seen a few times. The rearrangement joins TRBV4-1 to TRBJ1-2, with 9 bases that match TRBD1. The CDR3 is 15 amino acids. Germline-derived CDR1 and CDR2 are MGHRA and YSYEKL. Germline trimming cut 0 bases from V and 4 bases from J; bases unmatched to any gene: 3. The CDR3 sequence is CASSQEGQGIYGYTF. As DNA, the CDR3 is TGCGCCAGCAGCCAAGAGGGACAGGGAATCTATGGCTACACCTTC.

This rearrangement joins TRBV7-9 to TRBJ2-1; D tentatively reads TRBD1 or TRBD2 (5 bases each). The CDR3 runs 16 residues. V shed 6 bases and J shed 0 bases, with 15 bases lying between them. CDR1 SEHNR and CDR2 FQNEAQ come from the germline V gene (reference sequence). The CDR3 region is CASRKTGASSYNEQFF. The CDR3 bases are TGTGCCAGCAGGAAGACCGGGGCGAGCTCCTACAATGAGCAGTTCTTC.

This clone was observed a single time. The J gene is TRBJ1-5, the V gene TRBV6-1; D is ambiguous. The germline gives CDR1 MNHNS, CDR2 SASEGT. Trimming cost V 2 bases and J 3 bases, with 5 bases left between them. The CDR3 is 13 amino acids. The CDR3 reads CASSEQFNQPQHF. CDR3 bases: TGTGCCAGCAGTGAACAGTTCAATCAGCCCCAGCATTTT.

In nucleotides, the CDR3 is TGTGCCAGCAGTTATCGGGAGGGTCCATACAATGAGCAGTTCTTC. This gives the protein CASSYREGPYNEQFF. V and J are TRBV6-5 and TRBJ2-1; the match to TRBD2 covers 8 bases. Germline V gene data show CDR1 as MNHEY and CDR2 as SVGAGI. V trimming: 3 bases; J trimming: 4 bases; junction bases outside the gene matches: 5. The CDR3 totals 15 residues.

In this sample, this clone is medium-sized. V usage is TRBV21-1 and J usage is TRBJ2-7; the table calls TRBD1, which could not be checked here. TRBV21-1 is marked as a pseudogene. The CDR3 has 16 residues. The CDR3 sequence: CASSTRCQGGSYEQYF. The CDR3 nucleotides read TGTGCCAGCAGCACACGCTGCCAGGGCGGCTCCTACGAGCAGTACTTC.

This clone showed up just a few times. A junction end diverges from the germline sequence, so it may reflect a read error. The rearrangement uses TRBV7-9 and TRBJ1-2; D possibly corresponds to TRBD1 (5 bases). Germline-derived CDR1 and CDR2 are SEHNR and FQNEAQ (reference sequence). This CDR3 comprises 13 residues. The CDR3 nucleotides read TGTGCCAGCACCTTAGGTCCAGGGTGGGGCTACACCTTC. It yields the protein CASTLGPGWGYTF.

This clone was seen only a few times. Germline and junction disagree at one end, which may indicate a read error. V is TRBV28 and J is TRBJ2-7; 12 bases are a match to TRBD2. There are 13 residues in the CDR3. Per the germline V gene, CDR1 is MDHEN and CDR2 is SYDVKM. The CDR3 DNA is TGTGCCAGCAGAAGCCTTTCTAGCGGGAGGGCTTTATTC. Residues: CASRSLSSGRALF. Drawing the rest from reference TRBV28 and TRBJ2-7, the complete variable domain is DVKVTQSSRYLVKRTGEKVFLECVQDMDHENMFWYRQDPGLGLRLIYFSYDVKMKEKGDIPEGYSVSREKKERFSLILESASTNQTSMYLCASRSLSSGRALFGPGTRLTVT.

This clone was seen a handful of times. The chain is built from TRBV19 and TRBJ1-6, with unresolved D. Trimming cost V 6 bases and J 7 bases, with 19 bases left between them. Germline V CDR1 and CDR2: LNHDA, SQIVND (reference sequence). The CDR3 runs to 16 residues. The CDR3: CASSSPPGSLNSPLHF. The CDR3 nucleotides read TGTGCCAGTAGCTCCCCGCCGGGCTCCCTCAATTCACCCCTCCACTTT.

The chain uses TRBV2 and TRBJ2-3; perhaps D is TRBD1 or TRBD2 (6 bases each). The CDR3 sequence is 11 residues long. Germline CDR1 is SNHLY and CDR2 is FYNNEI. The V end was cut by 9 bases, the J end by 6 bases, with 10 bases between. The CDR3 protein is CARGGLDTQYF. The CDR3 coding sequence is TGTGCCAGAGGGGGGTTGGATACGCAGTATTTT. Full variable domain (outside the CDR3, taken from reference TRBV2 and TRBJ2-3): EPEVTQTPSHQVTQMGQEVILRCVPISNHLYFYWYRQILGQKVEFLVSFYNNEISEKSEIFDDQFSVERPDGSNFTLKIRSTKLEDSAMYFCARGGLDTQYFGPGTRLTVL.

This clone was picked up one time. V usage is TRBV4-2 and J usage is TRBJ2-3; unclear D gene. This CDR3 is 15 amino acids long. Deletions cut 3 bases from V and 2 bases from J, with 12 bases between. Germline-derived CDR1 and CDR2 are LGHNA and YNFKEQ. CDR3: CASSHRRDHTDTQYF. The CDR3 DNA is TGTGCCAGCAGCCATCGGCGCGATCACACAGATACGCAGTATTTT.

The rearrangement joins TRBV7-9 to TRBJ2-7; TRBD1 aligns across 7 bases. Germline lookup yields CDR1 SEHNR and CDR2 FQNEAQ (reference sequence). Germline trimming cut 8 bases from V and 5 bases from J; bases unmatched to any gene: 6. The CDR3 loop spans 12 amino acids. The CDR3 reads CASGRGKDEQYF. CDR3 coding DNA: TGTGCCAGCGGCAGGGGGAAAGACGAGCAGTACTTC.

The chain has TRBV27 and TRBJ2-5; 10 bases agree with TRBD2. V shed 4 bases, J shed 5 bases, and the junction held 7 bases outside the gene matches. The germline V gene has CDR1 MNHEY and CDR2 SMNVEV (reference sequence). The CDR3 totals 15 residues. CDR3 loop: CASSSLLAGWETQYF. The CDR3 nucleotides are TGTGCCAGCAGTTCACTACTAGCGGGGTGGGAGACCCAGTACTTC.

The chain links TRBV5-6 to TRBJ2-3; 11 nucleotides align to TRBD2. The CDR3 has 16 residues. The V gene's germline CDR1 is SGHDT and CDR2 YYEEEE. Losses at the gene ends were 4 bases for V and 0 bases for J; bases not matched to a gene: 4. Here the CDR3 reads CASSQGLAASTDTQYF. The CDR3, as DNA: TGTGCCAGCAGCCAGGGACTAGCGGCTAGCACAGATACGCAGTATTTT.

The gene calls are TRBV28 and TRBJ2-1, with D perhaps TRBD2 (5 bases). This CDR3 has 15 amino acids. Germline-derived CDR1 and CDR2 are MDHEN and SYDVKM. V lost 7 bases, J lost 8 bases, and 21 bases lay in between. DNA of the CDR3: TGTGCCAGCACCCCTGCTGGACTCGGTTGGTATGAGCAGTTCTTC. Encoded protein: CASTPAGLGWYEQFF.

The gene calls are TRBV21-1 and TRBJ1-5; whether TRBD1, the table's D call, matches the DNA was not checked. TRBV21-1 is listed as a pseudogene. The CDR3 sequence is 17 residues long. CDR3 in amino acids: CASSKVGDRVGNQPQHF. The DNA of the CDR3 is TGTGCCAGCAGCAAAGTAGGGGACAGGGTCGGCAATCAGCCCCAGCATTTT.

V and J are TRBV11-2 and TRBJ1-2; 7 bases map to TRBD1. Per the germline V gene, CDR1 is SGHAT and CDR2 is FQNNGV. The CDR3 is made up of 14 amino acids. V lost 5 bases and J lost 9; bases outside the gene matches: 12. The CDR3 region has the DNA TGTGCCAGCAGCGCAGACAGGGAGCGGGGAAGCTACACCTTC. Its protein is CASSADRERGSYTF.

The rearrangement joins TRBV19 to TRBJ2-1; the match to TRBD1 covers 7 bases. The V and J ends lost 0 bases and 4 bases, in that order; junction bases with no gene match: 12. The CDR3 covers 18 residues. Germline CDR1 reads LNHDA; CDR2 reads SQIVND (reference sequence). The CDR3 reads CASSIDSYRGSIYNEQFF. CDR3 in DNA: TGTGCCAGTAGTATAGATTCTTACAGGGGATCGATTTACAATGAGCAGTTCTTC.

The gene calls are TRBV7-2 and TRBJ1-5, with D hard to call. V was trimmed by 4 bases and J by 0 bases, leaving 10 bases between them. The CDR3 extends over 15 amino acids. The germline CDR1 and CDR2 sequences are SGHTA and FQGNSA. CDR3 DNA: TGTGCCAGCAGCTACATCCTTTCTAGCAATCAGCCCCAGCATTTT. Residues: CASSYILSSNQPQHF.

This clone was observed a handful of times. The J gene is TRBJ2-6, the V gene TRBV21-1; the listed D gene, TRBD1, was not tested against the DNA. TRBV21-1 is flagged as a pseudogene. The CDR3 extends over 17 amino acids. The CDR3 spells CASSKGERGLGANVLTF. The CDR3 nucleotides are TGTGCCAGCAGCAAGGGGGAAAGGGGGCTTGGGGCCAACGTCCTGACTTTC.

The gene calls are TRBV6-1 and TRBJ2-1; 11 bases are a match to TRBD1. CDR3 size: 14 residues. V was pared by 7 bases and J by 9 bases, with 8 bases of the junction left unmatched. Germline values: CDR1 MNHNS, CDR2 SASEGT. CDR3 coding DNA: TGTGCCAGCAATGGACAGGGGGCGCTGACTGAGCAGTTCTTC. It codes for CASNGQGALTEQFF.

The chain employs TRBV11-3 and TRBJ2-2; maybe TRBD2 (5 bases). Trimming shortened V by 5 bases and J by 3 bases, and 16 bases separated the two germline ends. This CDR3 region has 16 residues. Germline-derived CDR1 and CDR2 are SGHNT and YENEEA. CDR3 sequence reads: CASSGWSSTDTGELFF. CDR3 coding DNA: TGTGCCAGCAGCGGGTGGTCTAGCACCGACACCGGGGAGCTGTTTTTT.

V is TRBV7-8 and J is TRBJ1-2; 7 bases are shared with TRBD1. V gave up 1 base and J gave up 4 bases; unmatched junction bases: 9. Germline V gives CDR1 SGHVS, CDR2 FQNEAQ. The length of the CDR3 is 16 residues. The CDR3 coding sequence is TGTGCCAGCAGCTTAGTAGATAGACAGGGCCCCTATGGCTACACCTTC. Translated, it gives CASSLVDRQGPYGYTF.

This sequence joins TRBV5-6 and TRBJ2-3; the match to TRBD2 covers 12 bases. The germline gives CDR1 SGHDT, CDR2 YYEEEE. The CDR3 loop spans 15 amino acids. V trimming: 1 base; J trimming: 5 bases; junction bases outside the gene matches: 2. The CDR3 here is CASSLRTSGKDTQYF. The CDR3 DNA reads TGTGCCAGCAGCTTGAGGACTAGCGGGAAAGATACGCAGTATTTT.

The chain is built from TRBV7-9 and TRBJ2-1; TRBD1 or TRBD2 may be the D gene (5 bases each). Per the germline V gene, CDR1 is SEHNR and CDR2 is FQNEAQ (reference sequence). The CDR3 length is 16 residues. Trimming stripped 2 bases from V and 6 bases from J, with 17 bases between. CDR3 loop: CASSLLPGPTTNEQFF. The CDR3 DNA is TGTGCCAGCAGCTTATTGCCGGGGCCCACCACCAATGAGCAGTTCTTC. Full variable domain (missing parts from reference TRBV7-9 and TRBJ2-1): DTGVSQNPRHKITKRGQNVTFRCDPISEHNRLYWYRQTLGQGPEFLTYFQNEAQLEKSRLLSDRFSAERPKGSFSTLEIQRTEQGDSAMYLCASSLLPGPTTNEQFFGPGTRLTVL.

CDR3 coding DNA: TGTGCCAGCAGCTTAGTTTCCAGGGTATGGGGCTACACCTTC. Protein sequence: CASSLVSRVWGYTF. The V and J genes are TRBV7-9 and TRBJ1-2; a possible D gene is TRBD1 (5 bases). Germline CDR1 is SEHNR and CDR2 is FQNEAQ (reference sequence). This CDR3 is 14 amino acids long. The V end was cut by 1 base, the J end by 8 bases, with 14 bases between.